These 30 T cell receptor beta chains share one sample of origin, sequenced in a study of cytomegalovirus exposure and HLA in healthy donors. Amplification used 60 Vbeta primers and 13 Jbeta primers. Sequenced by immunoSEQ multiplex PCR; TCRdb stores in-frame clones only, minus some. This repertoire shows some 110,000 clones, 81% found once; its top ten account for roughly 1.1%. The sample was PBMCs. All receptors derive from a woman aged 25 to 39 in good health and CMV-seronegative.

This chain connects TRBV7-3 to TRBJ2-3, with D unclear. CDR1 SGHTA and CDR2 FQGTGA come from the germline V gene. V lost 5 bases to trimming and J lost 0 bases, with 9 bases between them. CDR3 length: 14 residues. CDR3: CASSPTPSTDTQYF. The CDR3 DNA reads as TGTGCCAGCAGCCCTACCCCCAGCACAGATACGCAGTATTTT.

The V and J genes are TRBV25-1 and TRBJ1-2; 10 nucleotides match TRBD1. There are 13 residues in the CDR3. The germline V gene encodes CDR1 MGHDK and CDR2 SYGVNS. Trimming took 5 bases from V and 8 from J; bases not matched to a gene: 5. CDR3 bases: TGTGCCAGCAGTAGCGACAGGGGGCACGGCTACACCTTC. This sequence encodes CASSSDRGHGYTF.

The chain joins TRBV19 to TRBJ2-3; 11 nucleotides align to TRBD1. Germline V gene lookup returns CDR1 LNHDA and CDR2 SQIVND (reference sequence). V dropped 4 bases and J dropped 0; count of bases not matched to a gene: 6. This CDR3 has 17 amino acids. CDR3 DNA: TGTGCCAGTAGTAACCTGGGGACAGGGGGAAGCACAGATACGCAGTATTTT. This sequence encodes CASSNLGTGGSTDTQYF.

There are a few counts of this clone. CDR3 DNA sequence: TGCGCCAGCAGCTTGGCCCCGGAGACCTACGAGCAGTACTTC. Amino acids: CASSLAPETYEQYF. The rearrangement uses TRBV5-1 and TRBJ2-5; D ambiguous. The J call is uncertain, as TRBJ2-7 better fits the DNA end. The CDR3 spans 14 residues. CDR1 is SGHRS and CDR2 is YFSETQ in the germline V gene.

The table lists this clone with a few counts. The V and J genes are TRBV4-1 and TRBJ2-5, with D possibly matching TRBD1 (6 bases). The CDR3 contains 15 residues. Germline assignment: CDR1 MGHRA and CDR2 YSYEKL. V lost 5 bases, J lost 2 bases, and 15 bases lay in between. This CDR3 is CASSSWGPEQETQYF. DNA for the CDR3: TGCGCCAGCAGCTCCTGGGGGCCCGAGCAAGAGACCCAGTACTTC.

This chain links TRBV10-3 with TRBJ1-4; D is unclear. CDR1 ENHRY and CDR2 SYGVKD come from the germline V gene. The CDR3 contains 13 residues. V lost 5 bases to trimming and J lost 4 bases, with 8 bases between them. For the CDR3, the DNA is TGTGCCATCAGTCGTACAGATAATGAAAAACTGTTTTTT. Translation: CAISRTDNEKLFF.

The chain combines TRBV7-9 with TRBJ2-7; D is perhaps TRBD1 (5 bases). The CDR3 loop spans 13 amino acids. Germline CDR1 reads SEHNR; CDR2 reads FQNEAQ (reference sequence). Trimming left V 1 base short and J 6 bases short, with 10 bases between. This chain's CDR3 is CASSLVSGREQYF. The DNA for the CDR3 is TGTGCCAGCAGCTTAGTGTCAGGGCGCGAGCAGTACTTC.

In this sample, this clone turned up once. This rearrangement joins TRBV19 to TRBJ2-7; 10 bases align to TRBD1. This CDR3 spans 14 amino acids. V lost 6 bases to trimming and J lost 7 bases; unmatched junction nucleotides: 9. From germline, CDR1 is LNHDA and CDR2 SQIVND (reference sequence). For the CDR3, the DNA is TGTGCCAGTAGGGGACAGGGGAATCCCCCGGAGCAGTACTTC. It encodes CASRGQGNPPEQYF.

The V call is TRBV7-9, the J call TRBJ2-3; maybe TRBD2 (5 bases). Germline CDR1 is SEHNR and CDR2 is FQNEAQ (reference sequence). CDR3 length: 14 residues. Trimming stripped 7 bases from V and 4 bases from J, with 15 bases between. CDR3 region: CASIFGDSPDTQYF. The CDR3 DNA reads as TGTGCCAGCATATTCGGGGATAGTCCAGATACGCAGTATTTT. Using reference TRBV7-9 and TRBJ2-3 for the parts outside the CDR3, the full variable domain is DTGVSQNPRHKITKRGQNVTFRCDPISEHNRLYWYRQTLGQGPEFLTYFQNEAQLEKSRLLSDRFSAERPKGSFSTLEIQRTEQGDSAMYLCASIFGDSPDTQYFGPGTRLTVL.

The CDR3 region has the DNA TGCGCCAGCAGTCAAGCTCCCGGGACAGGTTTGGGTGAAGCTTTCTTT. Protein sequence: CASSQAPGTGLGEAFF. The chain has TRBV23-1 and TRBJ1-1; 8 positions match TRBD1. TRBV23-1 is marked as an open reading frame, function uncertain. Trimming cost V 2 bases and J 7 bases; bases outside gene matches: 12. The CDR3 has 16 amino acids.

The chain is built from TRBV5-1 and TRBJ2-5; a weak D match, TRBD1 (6 bases). This CDR3 is 14 amino acids long. Germline CDR1 SGHRS, CDR2 YFSETQ. V dropped 5 bases and J dropped 2 bases, with 13 bases sitting between them. Here the CDR3 DNA reads TGCGCCAGCAGAACAGGGACAATTCAAGAGACCCAGTACTTC. Protein product: CASRTGTIQETQYF.

The chain couples TRBV25-1 to TRBJ1-2; TRBD1 is a possible D gene (6 bases). The germline V and J ends were trimmed by 2 bases and 4 bases, with 14 bases remaining between them. CDR3 length: 15 residues. Germline V gives CDR1 MGHDK, CDR2 SYGVNS. The CDR3 loop reads CASSEGRGAGYGYTF. DNA of the CDR3: TGTGCCAGCAGTGAAGGGAGGGGGGCAGGCTATGGCTACACCTTC.

The V and J genes are TRBV4-2 and TRBJ1-1; unclear D gene. Trimming took off 0 bases at V and 5 bases at J, with 10 bases between the two ends. The CDR3 consists of 14 residues. The germline V gene has CDR1 LGHNA and CDR2 YNFKEQ. CDR3 sequence: CASSQEGSWTEAFF. The CDR3 DNA sequence: TGTGCCAGCAGCCAAGAAGGGAGTTGGACTGAAGCTTTCTTT.

This chain joins TRBV2 and TRBJ2-7; D remains unclear. The CDR3 extends over 12 amino acids. CDR1 and CDR2 (germline): SNHLY, FYNNEI. V shed 6 bases and J shed 0 bases, with 6 bases lying between them. CDR3 sequence reads: CASSPSSYEQYF. The CDR3 nucleotides are TGTGCCAGCAGCCCCAGCTCCTACGAGCAGTACTTC.

The J gene is TRBJ2-3, the V gene TRBV30, with a possible D match to TRBD1 (5 bases). Germline-derived CDR1 and CDR2 are GTSNPN and SVGIG (reference sequence). Trimming took 3 bases from V and 2 from J, leaving 12 bases between them. This CDR3 is built from 14 residues. The CDR3 sequence: CAWSVDTNTDTQYF. The DNA of the CDR3 is TGTGCCTGGAGCGTGGACACCAACACAGATACGCAGTATTTT.

The chain couples TRBV6-5 to TRBJ1-2; 8 bases map to TRBD1. The CDR3 length is 14 residues. Germline assignment: CDR1 MNHEY and CDR2 SVGAGI. V shed 6 bases, J shed 10 bases, and the junction held 13 bases outside the gene matches. The DNA of the CDR3 is TGTGCCAGCAGCCAAGGGGGGACAGGAGGATTCTACACCTTC. Translated: CASSQGGTGGFYTF.

The chain combines TRBV5-4 with TRBJ1-2; D is undetermined. Germline V gives CDR1 SGHNT, CDR2 YYREEE (reference sequence). The CDR3 sequence is 15 residues long. Trimming removed 0 bases from V and 4 bases from J, with 13 bases in between. CDR3 coding DNA: TGTGCCAGCAGCTTGGCCCCCGGTTCTGGCTATGGCTACACCTTC. This codes for CASSLAPGSGYGYTF.

The chain has TRBV27 and TRBJ1-5; no reliable D call. The CDR3 length is 15 residues. The germline gives CDR1 MNHEY, CDR2 SMNVEV (reference sequence). Trimming took off 2 bases at V and 0 bases at J, with 8 bases between the two ends. The CDR3 bases are TGTGCCAGCAGTTTACGGAGAAATAGCAATCAGCCCCAGCATTTT. It encodes CASSLRRNSNQPQHF.

The V and J genes are TRBV7-9 and TRBJ2-5; 9 bases are shared with TRBD2. J was trimmed by 2 bases and V by 5 bases; bases with no gene match: 12. Germline values: CDR1 SEHNR, CDR2 FQNEAQ (reference sequence). CDR3 length equals 17 residues. The CDR3 DNA reads TGTGCCAGCAGCCTGGAGGGGCGGGAGGGTTCACAAGAGACCCAGTACTTC. Residues: CASSLEGREGSQETQYF.

The rearrangement links TRBV18 to TRBJ2-3, with 9 bases aligning to TRBD2. Germline lookup yields CDR1 KGHSH and CDR2 LQKENI. The CDR3 length is 18 residues. The junction had 11 bases not matched to a gene; V was cut back by 3 bases and J by 1 base. CDR3 amino acids: CASSPPSGGRGGTDTQYF. CDR3 in DNA: TGTGCCAGCTCACCCCCCAGCGGGGGGCGAGGGGGCACAGATACGCAGTATTTT. The complete variable domain, with remaining parts taken from reference TRBV18 and TRBJ2-3, reads NAGVMQNPRHLVRRRGQEARLRCSPMKGHSHVYWYRQLPEEGLKFMVYLQKENIIDESGMPKERFSAEFPKEGPSILRIQQVVRGDSAAYFCASSPPSGGRGGTDTQYFGPGTRLTVL.

CDR3 coding DNA: TGTGCCACCTGTAGGGGGGGAGGATCACCCCTCCACTTT. Its protein product is CATCRGGGSPLHF. The chain links TRBV6-6 to TRBJ1-6; D may be TRBD1 (6 bases). CDR3 length: 13 amino acids. V was cut by 10 bases and J by 10 bases, with 17 bases left in between. Germline CDR1 is MNHNY and CDR2 is SVGAGI (reference sequence).

The genes are TRBV5-1 and TRBJ2-2; 9 bases align to TRBD2. V gave up 5 bases and J gave up 0 bases; unmatched junction bases: 5. The CDR3 spans 16 residues. Germline assignment: CDR1 SGHRS and CDR2 YFSETQ. This chain's CDR3 is CASSRSGRTNTGELFF. DNA of the CDR3: TGCGCCAGCAGTAGGAGCGGGAGGACGAACACCGGGGAGCTGTTTTTT.

This clone occurred a few times. The J gene is TRBJ2-4, the V gene TRBV7-6; 8 nucleotides match TRBD2. CDR3 length equals 20 residues. The V gene's germline CDR1 is SGHVS and CDR2 FNYEAQ. The V gene end was trimmed by 5 bases and the J gene end by 0 bases; junction bases not matched to a gene: 18. The CDR3 is CASSPRPPYSGTLAKNIQYF. The DNA for the CDR3 is TGTGCCAGCAGCCCGCGCCCACCTTATAGCGGGACTCTAGCCAAAAACATTCAGTACTTC.

This chain links TRBV11-1 with TRBJ2-7, with TRBD1 identical over 7 bases. The CDR3 runs to 16 residues. CDR1 is SGHAT and CDR2 is FQDESV in the germline V gene (reference sequence). Trimming cost V 0 bases and J 0 bases; bases outside gene matches: 5. The CDR3 DNA reads as TGTGCCAGCAGCTTAGCGCCTGGACAGGCCTCCTACGAGCAGTACTTC. Translated, it gives CASSLAPGQASYEQYF.

The CDR3 region is CASKWGFGQPQHF. CDR3 in DNA: TGTGCCAGCAAGTGGGGCTTTGGGCAGCCCCAGCATTTT. J is TRBJ1-5 and V is TRBV6-5; a weak D match, TRBD1 (5 bases). CDR1 MNHEY and CDR2 SVGAGI come from the germline V gene. The CDR3 runs 13 residues. V was cut by 7 bases and J by 7 bases, with 14 bases left in between.

This chain uses TRBV6-1 with TRBJ2-1; D is undetermined. CDR1 and CDR2 (germline): MNHNS, SASEGT. Trimming removed 7 bases from V and 4 bases from J, with 11 bases in between. CDR3 length: 13 amino acids. The CDR3 nucleotides read TGTGCCAGCATGCGGTCCGTGTACAATGAGCAGTTCTTC. Amino acids: CASMRSVYNEQFF.

This clone occurred once. Compared with germline, one end of the junction differs, possibly owing to a read error. This chain joins TRBV7-9 and TRBJ2-3; no reliable D call. Per germline, CDR1 SEHNR and CDR2 FQNEAQ (reference sequence). The CDR3 loop spans 15 amino acids. CDR3 sequence reads: CSSSLEVYSTDTQYF. The CDR3 DNA reads as TGTTCCAGCAGCTTAGAAGTCTACAGCACAGATACGCAGTATTTT. The whole variable domain, remainder taken from reference TRBV7-9 and TRBJ2-3, is DTGVSQNPRHKITKRGQNVTFRCDPISEHNRLYWYRQTLGQGPEFLTYFQNEAQLEKSRLLSDRFSAERPKGSFSTLEIQRTEQGDSAMYLCSSSLEVYSTDTQYFGPGTRLTVL.

This rearrangement joins TRBV5-1 to TRBJ2-3; possible D gene TRBD2, 7 bases. V lost 4 bases and J lost 3, with 15 bases in between. CDR1 and CDR2 (germline): SGHRS, YFSETQ. The CDR3 has 15 residues. CDR3 in DNA: TGCGCCAGCAGCATAAGGGGGGGTAGGACAGATACGCAGTATTTT. This translates into CASSIRGGRTDTQYF.

The rearrangement joins TRBV11-3 to TRBJ1-1; 11 bases align to TRBD1. J was trimmed by 5 bases and V by 5 bases; bases with no gene match: 7. CDR3 length equals 15 residues. Germline assignment: CDR1 SGHNT and CDR2 YENEEA. CDR3 nucleotide sequence: TGTGCCAGCAGCGGGCCGGGACAGGGGGTTACTGAAGCTTTCTTT. Encoded protein: CASSGPGQGVTEAFF.

The chain carries TRBV6-5 and TRBJ1-1; D not certain. Germline lookup yields CDR1 MNHEY and CDR2 SVGAGI. Trimming shortened V by 2 bases and J by 2 bases, and 6 bases separated the two germline ends. This CDR3 has 13 amino acids. The CDR3 reads CASSYGSNTEAFF. CDR3 DNA: TGTGCCAGCAGTTACGGGAGCAACACTGAAGCTTTCTTT.